The 24 T cell receptor beta chains given below trace back to one sample, sequenced in a study of shared clonotypes between healthy human individuals. Produced via immunoSEQ multiplex PCR; TCRdb's table is partial and in-frame only. The sample yields over a million clones, more than 60% seen once. The sample consisted of memory CD4+ T cells sorted from blood. The sample's subset: CD45RA-negative fraction. These receptors came from a man aged 18-30 years in good health.

This clone was found once. The chain joins TRBV10-3 to TRBJ2-5, with a tentative D call TRBD2 (5 bases). The V gene's germline CDR1 is ENHRY and CDR2 SYGVKD. This CDR3 spans 12 amino acids. V was clipped by 9 bases and J by 7 bases, with 15 bases between them. DNA of the CDR3: TGTGCCATGGGAGACTCCTTGGGGACCCAGTACTTC. This translates into CAMGDSLGTQYF.

Notes on this clone: This CDR3 is also generated by other DNA sequences in the sample. The chain employs TRBV6-5 and TRBJ2-3; TRBD2 is a possible D gene (5 bases). The CDR3 spans 12 residues. Germline CDR1 is MNHEY and CDR2 is SVGAGI. V lost 5 bases to trimming and J lost 6 bases, with 9 bases between them. The CDR3 DNA reads as TGTGCCAGCAGTCGGGATAGCGATACGCAGTATTTT. Protein: CASSRDSDTQYF.

Comments on this clone: The same CDR3 arises from other DNA sequences in this sample as well. The chain carries TRBV6-6 and TRBJ1-5, with D unclear. The CDR3 loop spans 12 amino acids. V lost 5 bases and J 3 bases, leaving 5 bases between the germline ends. Germline V lookup: CDR1 MNHNY, CDR2 SVGAGI (reference sequence). For the CDR3, the DNA is TGTGCCAGCAGTCCTCCCAATCAGCCCCAGCATTTT. Residues: CASSPPNQPQHF.

This rearrangement joins TRBV19 to TRBJ1-2; 7 nucleotides match TRBD1. In germline, CDR1 is LNHDA, CDR2 SQIVND (reference sequence). V shed 3 bases and J 8 bases; nucleotides not matched to a gene: 3. The CDR3 spans 12 residues. The CDR3 region has the DNA TGTGCCAGTAGTATCCGACAGGGAGGCTACACCTTC. Translating it yields CASSIRQGGYTF.

This clone was detected only a few times. The chain combines TRBV18 with TRBJ2-2; D is uncertain. The CDR3 is 14 amino acids. Trimming took 3 bases from V and 4 from J, leaving 9 bases between them. In germline, CDR1 is KGHSH, CDR2 LQKENI. CDR3 protein: CASSPSRSTGELFF. CDR3 DNA sequence: TGTGCCAGCTCACCTTCCAGATCCACCGGGGAGCTGTTTTTT.

This chain joins TRBV5-4 and TRBJ2-3; 11 bases map to TRBD2. The CDR3 covers 17 residues. V shed 0 bases and J 3 bases; nucleotides not matched to a gene: 6. Germline CDR1 and CDR2: SGHNT and YYREEE (reference sequence). The CDR3 DNA reads TGTGCCAGCAGCTTGGCCCGAACTAGCGGGAGAACAGATACGCAGTATTTT. Translated: CASSLARTSGRTDTQYF.

The J gene is TRBJ2-1, the V gene TRBV5-1; D might be TRBD1 (5 bases). The germline V gene has CDR1 SGHRS and CDR2 YFSETQ. This CDR3 spans 12 amino acids. Trimming removed 3 bases at V and 15 bases at J, with 16 bases between. The CDR3 DNA reads as TGCGCCAGCAGCTCTGACAACAGGTTTAGGTTCTTC. Encoded protein: CASSSDNRFRFF.

V usage is TRBV5-1 and J usage is TRBJ1-3, with unresolved D. V gave up 7 bases and J gave up 7 bases, with 9 bases separating them. The CDR3 contains 11 residues. Germline CDR1 reads SGHRS; CDR2 reads YFSETQ. The CDR3 loop is CASAGGNTIYF. CDR3 in DNA: TGCGCCAGCGCCGGAGGGAACACCATATATTTT.

The chain joins TRBV9 to TRBJ2-5; 12 positions match TRBD2. The CDR3 consists of 15 residues. Trimming took 0 bases from V and 7 from J; bases not matched to a gene: 4. Per germline, CDR1 SGDLS and CDR2 YYNGEE. CDR3 sequence reads: CASSVAASGGATQYF. The CDR3 DNA reads as TGTGCCAGCAGCGTAGCCGCTAGCGGGGGGGCGACCCAGTACTTC.

The V call is TRBV28, the J call TRBJ2-7; the match to TRBD1 covers 10 bases. J was trimmed by 3 bases and V by 4 bases; bases with no gene match: 9. From germline, CDR1 is MDHEN and CDR2 SYDVKM. The CDR3 length is 16 residues. As DNA, the CDR3 is TGTGCCAGCAGTTGGCTTGGGACAGGGGCGATCTACGAGCAGTACTTC. This codes for CASSWLGTGAIYEQYF.

This chain joins TRBV7-2 and TRBJ2-1, with 13 positions matching TRBD2. Germline V gives CDR1 SGHTA, CDR2 FQGNSA. The CDR3 covers 16 residues. The ends lost 1 base at V and 9 bases at J; junction bases unmatched: 6. CDR3 DNA: TGTGCCAGCAGCTTAGTAACTAGCGGGGGGGCGGTTGAGCAGTTCTTC. As protein: CASSLVTSGGAVEQFF.

CDR3 protein: CASSEKGNRGNTGELFF. CDR3 DNA sequence: TGTGCCAGCAGTGAAAAAGGGAACCGGGGGAACACCGGGGAGCTGTTTTTT. This chain connects TRBV6-1 to TRBJ2-2; weak D call: TRBD2 (5 bases). The CDR3 runs to 17 residues. Trimming stripped 2 bases from V and 1 base from J, with 14 bases between. CDR1 and CDR2 (germline): MNHNS, SASEGT.

V gene TRBV7-3 combines with J gene TRBJ1-1; D not resolved. This CDR3 has 14 residues. Germline CDR1 is SGHTA and CDR2 is FQGTGA. Trimming removed 0 bases at V and 6 bases at J, with 11 bases between. CDR3 amino acids: CASSLTQGSAEAFF. CDR3 coding DNA: TGTGCCAGCAGCTTAACGCAAGGGAGTGCTGAAGCTTTCTTT.

The J gene is TRBJ2-1, the V gene TRBV7-9; D possibly corresponds to TRBD1 (5 bases). The CDR3 is made up of 16 amino acids. In germline, CDR1 is SEHNR, CDR2 FQNEAQ (reference sequence). V lost 4 bases and J lost 8, with 21 bases in between. The CDR3, as DNA: TGTGCCAGCAGCTCCAGGGCCTTCGGACCTACAGATGAGCAGTTCTTC. Its translation is CASSSRAFGPTDEQFF.

The chain is built from TRBV9 and TRBJ2-1; 9 nucleotides match TRBD1. Germline V gene data show CDR1 as SGDLS and CDR2 as YYNGEE. The V gene end was trimmed by 0 bases and the J gene end by 0 bases; junction bases not matched to a gene: 7. This CDR3 comprises 18 residues. The CDR3 here is CASSVAGQGPFSYNEQFF. CDR3 coding DNA: TGTGCCAGCAGCGTAGCGGGACAGGGTCCCTTCTCCTACAATGAGCAGTTCTTC.

This clone was detected a few times. This chain links TRBV5-6 with TRBJ2-3, with 9 positions matching TRBD2. The germline CDR1 and CDR2 sequences are SGHDT and YYEEEE. V lost 0 bases to trimming and J lost 5 bases; unmatched junction nucleotides: 7. The CDR3 contains 16 residues. The CDR3 is CASSLELAGAVDTQYF. CDR3 sequence (DNA): TGTGCCAGCAGCTTGGAGTTAGCGGGGGCCGTAGATACGCAGTATTTT. The full variable domain, in which reference TRBV5-6 and TRBJ2-3 provide the parts outside the CDR3, is DAGVTQSPTHLIKTRGQQVTLRCSPKSGHDTVSWYQQALGQGPQFIFQYYEEEERQRGNFPDRFSGHQFPNYSSELNVNALLLGDSALYLCASSLELAGAVDTQYFGPGTRLTVL.

This clone was counted a single time. This chain joins TRBV5-1 and TRBJ2-2, with unresolved D. The CDR3 runs to 14 residues. V was clipped by 3 bases and J by 8 bases, with 14 bases between them. The V gene's germline CDR1 is SGHRS and CDR2 YFSETQ. In nucleotides, the CDR3 is TGCGCCAGCAGCTGGCTAATTGATTCGGGGGAGCTGTTTTTT. It codes for CASSWLIDSGELFF.

For this clone: The sample holds other DNA sequences that translate to the same CDR3. The chain couples TRBV11-3 to TRBJ1-1; D is uncertain. Trimming stripped 0 bases from V and 5 bases from J, with 7 bases between. Germline V gene sequence: CDR1 SGHNT, CDR2 YENEEA. This CDR3 comprises 13 residues. CDR3 loop: CASSLETGTEAFF. The CDR3 coding sequence is TGTGCCAGCAGCTTAGAAACTGGGACTGAAGCTTTCTTT. Filled out from reference TRBV11-3 and TRBJ1-1, the complete variable domain reads EAGVVQSPRYKIIEKKQPVAFWCNPISGHNTLYWYLQNLGQGPELLIRYENEEAVDDSQLPKDRFSAERLKGVDSTLKIQPAELGDSAVYLCASSLETGTEAFFGQGTRLTVV.

This chain links TRBV5-1 with TRBJ2-3; TRBD2 is a possible D gene (6 bases). The germline gives CDR1 SGHRS, CDR2 YFSETQ. The CDR3 consists of 16 residues. V lost 0 bases to trimming and J lost 6 bases, with 17 bases between them. The CDR3 DNA is TGCGCCAGCAGCTTGGATCGGGCGGGGCTAGGGGATACGCAGTATTTT. Translation: CASSLDRAGLGDTQYF.

This clone was picked up a small number of times. The rearrangement links TRBV5-6 to TRBJ2-7; TRBD2 aligns across 11 bases. J gave up 3 bases and V 4 bases, and 3 bases lay outside the gene matches. The V gene's germline CDR1 is SGHDT and CDR2 YYEEEE. CDR3 length equals 14 residues. The CDR3 sequence is CASSVTSGSYEQYF. The CDR3 coding sequence is TGTGCCAGCAGCGTTACTAGCGGGAGCTACGAGCAGTACTTC.

This sequence joins TRBV10-1 and TRBJ2-5; 10 nucleotides line up with TRBD1. Per germline, CDR1 WNHNN and CDR2 SYGVQD (reference sequence). V trimming: 4 bases; J trimming: 3 bases; junction bases outside the gene matches: 5. The CDR3 has 15 residues. The DNA for the CDR3 is TGCGCCAGCAGTGGTCCCGGGACAGGGGAAGAGACCCAGTACTTC. Its translation: CASSGPGTGEETQYF.

In this sample, this clone turned up a few times. The J gene is TRBJ2-5, the V gene TRBV19, with D hard to call. CDR1 and CDR2 (germline): LNHDA, SQIVND (reference sequence). The CDR3 loop spans 15 amino acids. Deletions cut 0 bases from V and 1 base from J, with 9 bases between. Written as DNA, the CDR3 is TGTGCCAGTAGTATAGATCGGGCCAGCCAAGAGACCCAGTACTTC. Residues: CASSIDRASQETQYF. Full variable domain (outside the CDR3, taken from reference TRBV19 and TRBJ2-5): DGGITQSPKYLFRKEGQNVTLSCEQNLNHDAMYWYRQDPGQGLRLIYYSQIVNDFQKGDIAEGYSVSREKKESFPLTVTSAQKNPTAFYLCASSIDRASQETQYFGPGTRLLVL.

The V and J genes are TRBV10-3 and TRBJ1-5; a possible D gene is TRBD1 (5 bases). V gave up 3 bases and J gave up 3 bases, with 12 bases separating them. The CDR3 is made up of 15 amino acids. Germline V CDR1 and CDR2: ENHRY, SYGVKD. The CDR3 here is CAISDKTASNQPQHF. The CDR3 coding sequence is TGTGCCATCAGTGATAAGACAGCTTCCAATCAGCCCCAGCATTTT.

The V gene is TRBV5-1, the J gene TRBJ1-5, with TRBD1 matching over 9 bases. Trimming at V came to 4 bases and at J to 6 bases, leaving 5 bases not matched to a gene. The CDR3 sequence is 14 residues long. CDR1 and CDR2 from the germline V gene are SGHRS and YFSETQ. The CDR3 DNA reads TGCGCCAGCAGCACGGGACAGGGTCTTCAGCCCCAGCATTTT. Translated, it gives CASSTGQGLQPQHF.